Listed below are T cell receptor beta chains from one sample, sequenced in a study of shared clonotypes between healthy human individuals. Using immunoSEQ multiplex PCR, the repertoire was profiled, and TCRdb retains in-frame clones only, with some absent. The table has some 2 million clones, roughly 95% seen once; the top ten hold more than 0.95%. The source material was naive CD8+ T cells sorted from blood. The receptors were sampled from a man aged 18 to 30 in good health. Each CDR3 is given with its conserved first and last residue. The order of the fields is D gene, V gene, clone size, J gene, CDR3 DNA, CDR3 protein. D genes are given only for firm matches. The listing skips clone size in some rows; elsewhere it reads once, few, many or a size class.

D gene: -
V gene: TRBV28
clone size: -
J gene: TRBJ1-5
CDR3 DNA: TGTGCCAGCAGTCGATCTAATCAGCCCCAGCATTTT
CDR3 protein: CASSRSNQPQHF

D gene: -
V gene: TRBV12-5
clone size: -
J gene: TRBJ2-7
CDR3 DNA: TGTGCTAGTGGTTTACTCCCGAACTACGAGCAGTACTTC
CDR3 protein: CASGLLPNYEQYF

D gene: TRBD1
V gene: TRBV5-1
clone size: -
J gene: TRBJ1-1
CDR3 DNA: TGCGCCAGCAGCCCGGGACAGGGACGGCCGAACACTGAAGCTTTCTTT
CDR3 protein: CASSPGQGRPNTEAFF

D gene: TRBD1
V gene: TRBV10-2
clone size: once
J gene: TRBJ2-5
CDR3 DNA: TGCGCCAGCAGTGAGTCAACTGAGGGGGCAGGGGAGACCCAGTACTTC
CDR3 protein: CASSESTEGAGETQYF

D gene: TRBD2
V gene: TRBV7-9
clone size: -
J gene: TRBJ2-7
CDR3 DNA: TGTGCCAGCAGCTTAGGCCCAGCGGGGGGGCCCGACGAGCAGTACTTC
CDR3 protein: CASSLGPAGGPDEQYF

D gene: -
V gene: TRBV6-1
clone size: -
J gene: TRBJ2-7
CDR3 DNA: TGTGCCAGCAGTGAAATGAGGGACCAATACGAGCAGTACTTC
CDR3 protein: CASSEMRDQYEQYF

D gene: -
V gene: TRBV27
clone size: -
J gene: TRBJ2-5
CDR3 DNA: TGTGCCAGCAGTTTGACAGGTACCCAAGAGACCCAGTACTTC
CDR3 protein: CASSLTGTQETQYF

D gene: -
V gene: TRBV28
clone size: -
J gene: TRBJ1-4
CDR3 DNA: TGTGCCAGCAGCCCCGGGACAACAACTAATGAAAAACTGTTTTTT
CDR3 protein: CASSPGTTTNEKLFF

D gene: TRBD2
V gene: TRBV7-2
clone size: once
J gene: TRBJ2-7
CDR3 DNA: TGTGCCAGCAGCTTAATCTCCGTCGCTAGCGGGGACGAGCAGTACTTC
CDR3 protein: CASSLISVASGDEQYF

D gene: -
V gene: TRBV25-1
clone size: -
J gene: TRBJ1-1
CDR3 DNA: TGTGCCAGCAGTGAAGTAGGGAACACTGAAGCTTTCTTT
CDR3 protein: CASSEVGNTEAFF

D gene: TRBD1
V gene: TRBV10-1
clone size: -
J gene: TRBJ2-3
CDR3 DNA: TGCGCCAGCAGTGAATCGAGGGGGCGCACAGATACGCAGTATTTT
CDR3 protein: CASSESRGRTDTQYF